Presented here are 31 T cell receptor beta chains from one specimen sequenced in a study of cytomegalovirus exposure and HLA in healthy donors. PCR amplification relied on 60 Vbeta primers (plus 13 Jbeta primers). The repertoire was sequenced with immunoSEQ multiplex PCR; TCRdb's copy has only in-frame clones and lacks some. The data contain more than 150,000 clones, around 79% of them seen just once; the ten biggest clones take up around an eighth. Sequenced input: PBMCs. All receptors derive from a man in his forties or fifties in good health and CMV-seropositive.

V usage is TRBV11-3 and J usage is TRBJ2-7; tentative D call: TRBD1 (5 bases). Germline V gives CDR1 SGHNT, CDR2 YENEEA. Between the trimmed V and J ends, which lost 1 base and 6 bases, there was a span of 13 bases. This CDR3 has 14 amino acids. The CDR3 sequence is CASSLGAWGGEQYF. The CDR3 nucleotides read TGTGCCAGCAGCTTAGGGGCTTGGGGCGGCGAGCAGTACTTC.

The gene calls are TRBV5-4 and TRBJ2-7; TRBD1 aligns across 8 bases. Germline V gives CDR1 SGHNT, CDR2 YYREEE (reference sequence). The CDR3 is 15 amino acids. V dropped 4 bases and J dropped 5; count of bases not matched to a gene: 11. The CDR3 loop is CASSVIGQGSDEQYF. The CDR3 DNA reads TGTGCCAGCAGCGTGATTGGACAGGGCTCGGACGAGCAGTACTTC. Full variable domain (missing parts from reference TRBV5-4 and TRBJ2-7): ETGVTQSPTHLIKTRGQQVTLRCSSQSGHNTVSWYQQALGQGPQFIFQYYREEENGRGNFPPRFSGLQFPNYSSELNVNALELDDSALYLCASSVIGQGSDEQYFGPGTRLTVT.

J is TRBJ1-2 and V is TRBV28; D remains ambiguous. Looked up from germline, CDR1 is MDHEN and CDR2 is SYDVKM. The CDR3 contains 14 residues. The ends were cut back, 3 bases at V and 1 base at J, with 9 bases in the middle. CDR3 loop: CASSFTVFNYGYTF. The CDR3 DNA reads TGTGCCAGCAGTTTCACAGTCTTTAACTATGGCTACACCTTC.

The chain recombines TRBV6-5 with TRBJ2-3; 10 nucleotides line up with TRBD1. V dropped 6 bases and J dropped 2; count of bases not matched to a gene: 5. From germline, CDR1 is MNHEY and CDR2 SVGAGI. There are 15 residues in the CDR3. CDR3 in DNA: TGTGCCAGCAGACCTGGGACAGGGGTCACAGATACGCAGTATTTT. Translating it yields CASRPGTGVTDTQYF.

The chain uses TRBV4-1 and TRBJ2-3, with TRBD2 identical over 11 bases. The V gene end was trimmed by 3 bases and the J gene end by 2 bases; junction bases not matched to a gene: 4. Germline V gives CDR1 MGHRA, CDR2 YSYEKL. This CDR3 region has 16 residues. This chain's CDR3 is CASSQRLAGHTDTQYF. The CDR3 DNA sequence: TGCGCCAGCAGCCAGAGACTAGCGGGGCACACAGATACGCAGTATTTT.

The J gene is TRBJ1-2, the V gene TRBV2; D unresolved. The CDR3 length is 13 residues. Germline-derived CDR1 and CDR2 are SNHLY and FYNNEI. The germline V and J ends were trimmed by 3 bases and 2 bases, with 7 bases remaining between them. The CDR3 DNA reads as TGTGCCAGCAGTGACTCGGGAAACTATGGCTACACCTTC. Translating gives CASSDSGNYGYTF.

CDR3 in DNA: TGTGCCAGTCGGCGGGGGGACATGAACACTGAAGCTTTCTTT. Its translation is CASRRGDMNTEAFF. The rearrangement joins TRBV6-1 to TRBJ1-1; a weak D match, TRBD1 (6 bases). Germline CDR1 and CDR2: MNHNS and SASEGT. The CDR3 loop spans 14 amino acids. Trimming removed 9 bases at V and 0 bases at J, with 14 bases between.

The chain carries TRBV27 and TRBJ1-6; a possible D gene is TRBD1 (5 bases). V dropped 6 bases and J dropped 9 bases, with 18 bases sitting between them. There are 15 residues in the CDR3. Per the germline V gene, CDR1 is MNHEY and CDR2 is SMNVEV (reference sequence). This chain's CDR3 is CASSRKSGTGSPLHF. CDR3 DNA: TGTGCCAGCAGCCGCAAGTCCGGGACTGGTTCACCCCTCCACTTT.

The chain employs TRBV11-2 and TRBJ1-2; 9 bases match TRBD1. The CDR3 is made up of 14 amino acids. The junction had 1 base not matched to a gene; V was cut back by 3 bases and J by 2 bases. Germline CDR1 is SGHAT and CDR2 is FQNNGV. CDR3 amino acids: CASSFGTGNYGYTF. CDR3 sequence (DNA): TGTGCCAGCAGCTTCGGGACAGGGAACTATGGCTACACCTTC.

This chain uses TRBV11-2 with TRBJ2-1; 7 bases are shared with TRBD2. CDR1 is SGHAT and CDR2 is FQNNGV in the germline V gene. This CDR3 has 15 residues. V shed 4 bases and J 3 bases; nucleotides not matched to a gene: 6. The CDR3 loop is CASSSSLAVYNEQFF. The CDR3 DNA is TGTGCCAGCAGCTCGAGCCTAGCGGTCTACAATGAGCAGTTCTTC.

This chain connects TRBV13 to TRBJ2-1; a weak D match, TRBD2 (7 bases). V was shortened by 0 bases and J by 9 bases, with 12 bases between the two germline ends. The CDR3 runs to 14 residues. Germline assignment: CDR1 PRHDT and CDR2 FYEKMQ (reference sequence). The CDR3 sequence: CASSLGVGGPEQFF. The CDR3 region has the DNA TGTGCCAGCAGCTTAGGCGTGGGGGGGCCTGAGCAGTTCTTC. Combining the CDR3 with reference TRBV13 and TRBJ2-1 gives the whole variable domain AAGVIQSPRHLIKEKRETATLKCYPIPRHDTVYWYQQGPGQDPQFLISFYEKMQSDKGSIPDRFSAQQFSDYHSELNMSSLELGDSALYFCASSLGVGGPEQFFGPGTRLTVL.

This chain connects TRBV4-3 to TRBJ1-1; the D gene is possibly TRBD1 (6 bases). The CDR3 totals 16 residues. The V end lost 4 bases, the J end lost 1 base, and 16 bases lay between the germline ends. The germline CDR1 and CDR2 sequences are LGHNA and YSLEER. The CDR3 DNA follows: TGCGCCAGCAGCCCCAGGGGAGGGGCGGGGAACACTGAAGCTTTCTTT. It yields the protein CASSPRGGAGNTEAFF.

The CDR3 reads CATSSGSSLYEQYF. In DNA, the CDR3 is TGTGCCACCAGCAGCGGTTCCTCCCTTTACGAGCAGTACTTC. The gene calls are TRBV15 and TRBJ2-7; D not resolved. This CDR3 region has 14 residues. CDR1 and CDR2 from the germline V gene are LNHNV and YYDKDF (reference sequence). Trimming took off 3 bases at V and 4 bases at J, with 13 bases between the two ends.

V and J are TRBV4-2 and TRBJ2-5; TRBD2 matches 10 bases. Trimming cost V 0 bases and J 5 bases; bases outside gene matches: 6. CDR3 length: 16 residues. The germline gives CDR1 LGHNA, CDR2 YNFKEQ. In DNA, the CDR3 is TGTGCCAGCAGCCAAGATGAACTAGCGGGGTTGGAGACCCAGTACTTC. The encoded protein is CASSQDELAGLETQYF.

The gene calls are TRBV28 and TRBJ2-7; possibly TRBD2 for D (6 bases). Germline-derived CDR1 and CDR2 are MDHEN and SYDVKM. Trimming removed 6 bases at V and 0 bases at J, with 18 bases between. The CDR3 is 16 residues long. CDR3 sequence (DNA): TGTGCCAGCAGCCGGGGGTTTACGACCAGCTCCTACGAGCAGTACGTC. Its protein product is CASSRGFTTSSYEQYV.

This clone has more than one count but fewer than ten. V usage is TRBV10-3 and J usage is TRBJ2-7; possibly TRBD1 for D (6 bases). Germline-derived CDR1 and CDR2 are ENHRY and SYGVKD. This CDR3 has 14 residues. With 2 bases removed from V and 3 bases from J, the gap between germline ends came to 11 bases. The DNA of the CDR3 is TGTGCCATCAGTGAGAGACAGGCCTACTACGAGCAGTACGTC. This sequence encodes CAISERQAYYEQYV.

The chain combines TRBV15 with TRBJ1-6, with 8 bases identical to TRBD1. Per germline, CDR1 LNHNV and CDR2 YYDKDF (reference sequence). J gave up 7 bases and V 2 bases, and 13 bases lay outside the gene matches. CDR3 length: 18 residues. The CDR3 nucleotides are TGTGCCACCAGCAGATCACTCCCGACAGGGGCTAAAAATTCACCCCTCCACTTT. This gives the protein CATSRSLPTGAKNSPLHF.

Turning to this clone: Other DNA sequences of this sample code for an identical CDR3. V gene TRBV6-5 combines with J gene TRBJ2-7; 10 positions agree with TRBD2. The V gene's germline CDR1 is MNHEY and CDR2 SVGAGI. The ends lost 6 bases at V and 8 bases at J; junction bases unmatched: 10. The CDR3 is 14 residues long. The CDR3 protein is CASRGSGGPEKQYF. Here the CDR3 DNA reads TGTGCCAGCAGGGGTAGCGGGGGGCCGGAGAAGCAGTACTTC.

The V and J genes are TRBV4-3 and TRBJ2-5, with 10 bases identical to TRBD2. Germline V gives CDR1 LGHNA, CDR2 YSLEER. CDR3 length: 14 residues. V dropped 5 bases and J dropped 5; count of bases not matched to a gene: 5. DNA of the CDR3: TGCGCCAGCAGCACACTAGCGGGGCAGGAGACCCAGTACTTC. Its protein is CASSTLAGQETQYF.

This chain joins TRBV7-2 and TRBJ1-1, with D perhaps TRBD1 (6 bases). Looked up from germline, CDR1 is SGHTA and CDR2 is FQGNSA. The CDR3 has 16 residues. Trimming took 0 bases from V and 4 from J, leaving 15 bases between them. The CDR3 is CASSLALTGPGTEAFF. The CDR3 DNA reads as TGTGCCAGCAGCTTAGCCTTAACAGGGCCGGGCACTGAAGCTTTCTTT.

The J gene is TRBJ2-2, the V gene TRBV27; 8 bases fit TRBD2. The V segment lost 1 base and the J segment 4 bases; nucleotides outside the gene matches: 8. Germline values: CDR1 MNHEY, CDR2 SMNVEV (reference sequence). The length of the CDR3 is 17 residues. As DNA, the CDR3 is TGTGCCAGCAGTTTATTCGCGGGGGGCGAGAGCACCGGGGAGCTGTTTTTT. It encodes CASSLFAGGESTGELFF.

The rearrangement uses TRBV7-9 and TRBJ1-1; 8 bases match TRBD1. Germline CDR1 is SEHNR and CDR2 is FQNEAQ (reference sequence). The CDR3 extends over 15 amino acids. Trimming cost V 6 bases and J 5 bases; bases outside gene matches: 11. CDR3 protein: CASRLQGGRGTEAFF. The CDR3 nucleotides are TGTGCCAGCAGGTTACAGGGGGGTCGAGGAACTGAAGCTTTCTTT.

This clone has just one count. The chain carries TRBV13 and TRBJ1-1; D is possibly TRBD1 (6 bases). The CDR3 is 17 amino acids. Germline loops: CDR1 PRHDT, CDR2 FYEKMQ (reference sequence). V was cut by 7 bases and J by 3 bases, with 24 bases left in between. The DNA of the CDR3 is TGTGCCAGCACCTCTATACCTCCGGGACACTGGGACACTGAAGCTTTCTTT. It translates to CASTSIPPGHWDTEAFF.

There are a few counts of this clone. The rearrangement links TRBV5-5 to TRBJ2-2; D not certain. This CDR3 contains 15 residues. The V and J ends lost 0 bases and 3 bases respectively, with 9 bases between them. Germline V CDR1 and CDR2: SGHKS, YYEKEE (reference sequence). CDR3 region: CASSLDVGYTGELFF. The CDR3 DNA follows: TGTGCCAGCAGCTTGGACGTCGGGTACACCGGGGAGCTGTTTTTT.

The chain employs TRBV6-5 and TRBJ1-2, with D tentatively TRBD1 (5 bases). V dropped 0 bases and J dropped 4 bases, with 9 bases sitting between them. The CDR3 is made up of 14 amino acids. Germline V gene data show CDR1 as MNHEY and CDR2 as SVGAGI. CDR3 DNA: TGTGCCAGCAGTTACTCAGGTCAGGGCTATGGCTACACCTTC. Its translation is CASSYSGQGYGYTF.

The chain combines TRBV29-1 with TRBJ2-5, with 9 bases lining up with TRBD2. J gave up 7 bases and V 1 base, and 13 bases lay outside the gene matches. Germline CDR1 SQVTM, CDR2 ANQGSEA. This CDR3 spans 16 amino acids. The chain's CDR3 is CSVEGRSGGKSGTQYF. The CDR3 coding sequence is TGCAGCGTTGAAGGGCGGAGCGGGGGGAAGTCGGGGACCCAGTACTTC.

This clone was counted between two and nine times. This rearrangement joins TRBV10-3 to TRBJ1-6; D remains ambiguous. V was pared by 5 bases and J by 8 bases, with 13 bases between. The CDR3 has 14 amino acids. Germline V gene data show CDR1 as ENHRY and CDR2 as SYGVKD. Here the CDR3 DNA reads TGTGCCATCAGTTGGGATCGCGGGGATTCACCCCTCCACTTT. Translated: CAISWDRGDSPLHF.

Of note for this clone: In the same sample, other DNA sequences code for this CDR3. V and J are TRBV28 and TRBJ1-5, with 8 bases fitting TRBD1. CDR1 is MDHEN and CDR2 is SYDVKM in the germline V gene. The CDR3 has 15 amino acids. Trimming took 5 bases from V and 1 from J; bases not matched to a gene: 4. DNA of the CDR3: TGTGCCAGCAGTCTGGGACAGGCCAGCAATCAGCCCCAGCATTTT. Its protein is CASSLGQASNQPQHF.

The chain uses TRBV7-7 and TRBJ1-5, with 8 bases fitting TRBD1. Germline V gene lookup returns CDR1 SSHAT and CDR2 FNYEAQ (reference sequence). V dropped 5 bases and J dropped 7; count of bases not matched to a gene: 4. The CDR3 extends over 13 amino acids. The CDR3 DNA reads TGTGCCAGCAGCAGGACAGGGAGGCAGCCCCAGCATTTT. This codes for CASSRTGRQPQHF.

V usage is TRBV25-1 and J usage is TRBJ1-4; D ambiguous. The V gene's germline CDR1 is MGHDK and CDR2 SYGVNS. The CDR3 covers 13 residues. Trimming removed 7 bases at V and 7 bases at J, with 13 bases between. The CDR3 sequence: CASTGLAREKLFF. CDR3 nucleotide sequence: TGTGCCAGCACCGGCTTAGCCCGTGAAAAACTGTTTTTT.

The rearrangement joins TRBV4-1 to TRBJ2-5; 7 bases match TRBD2. This CDR3 has 15 amino acids. V shed 1 base and J 2 bases; nucleotides not matched to a gene: 4. In germline, CDR1 is MGHRA, CDR2 YSYEKL. The CDR3 DNA is TGCGCCAGCAGCCAAGCTCCTAGCGGACAAGAGACCCAGTACTTC. Amino acids: CASSQAPSGQETQYF.